This record covers a single T cell receptor beta chain. This entry comes from a study of CD8 T cells in Susac syndrome. The RNA, roughly 0.45 to 1 ug, was put through reverse transcription using random hexamers. TCRdb fed the immunoSEQ multiplex PCR reads into MiXCR, producing one record per CDR3 protein. The table lists fewer than 150,000 distinct CDR3 sequences, roughly 94% of them singletons. V was trimmed by 2 bases and J by 8 bases, leaving 10 bases between them. CDR1 and CDR2 from the germline V gene are MNHEY and SMNVEV (reference sequence). The CDR3 runs to 13 residues. Sequencing of TCR beta drew on CD8+ and CD4+ T cells from blood.

The material sequenced was CD8+ T cells from PBMCs. The clonotype originates from a human donor in good health. The V call is TRBV27, the J call TRBJ2-1; unclear D gene. The CDR3 coding sequence is TGTGCCAGCAGTTTAATAGGCGCATATGAGCAGTTCTTC. Its translation is CASSLIGAYEQFF.